These T cell receptor beta chains were read from a single sample in a study of shared clonotypes between healthy human individuals. Method: immunoSEQ multiplex PCR; TCRdb's copy keeps in-frame clones and lacks some. This table has about 1.1 million clones, about 72% appearing once. Sequencing was performed on memory CD4+ T cells from PBMCs. Every receptor here comes from a man in his late teens or twenties in good health. Some clones in this sample may be carry-over from other donors' samples. CDR3s include the opening cysteine and the closing phenylalanine or tryptophan. Fields, in order: J gene, clone size, D gene, V gene, CDR3 protein, CDR3 DNA. A D gene is named only where the DNA matches it firmly. The listing skips clone size in some rows; elsewhere it reads once, few, many or a size class.

J: TRBJ1-4
size: .
D: .
V: TRBV11-2
CDR3: CASSNLRDIHEKLFF
DNA: TGTGCCAGCAGCAACCTCCGGGACATTCATGAAAAACTGTTTTTT

J: TRBJ1-1
size: .
D: .
V: TRBV7-8
CDR3: CASSYRTWTEAFF
DNA: TGTGCCAGCAGCTATAGGACGTGGACTGAAGCTTTCTTT

J: TRBJ1-3
size: once
D: .
V: TRBV7-9
CDR3: CASSLSRSEYASGNTIYF
DNA: TGTGCCAGCAGCTTATCTCGCAGCGAATATGCCTCTGGAAACACCATATATTTT

J: TRBJ2-7
size: once
D: .
V: TRBV7-2
CDR3: CASSRGVFPYEQYF
DNA: TGTGCCAGCAGCCGAGGGGTATTCCCCTACGAGCAGTACTTC

J: TRBJ1-5
size: .
D: .
V: TRBV6-5
CDR3: CASSKDGNQPQHF
DNA: TGTGCCAGCAGCAAGGATGGAAATCAGCCCCAGCATTTT

J: TRBJ2-7
size: once
D: TRBD1
V: TRBV28
CDR3: CASSPNRDSGEQYF
DNA: TGTGCCAGCAGCCCTAACCGGGACAGTGGCGAGCAGTACTTC

J: TRBJ2-7
size: .
D: TRBD2
V: TRBV7-9
CDR3: CASSRPGTSGSTEQYF
DNA: TGTGCCAGCAGTCGTCCCGGGACTAGCGGGAGTACCGAGCAGTACTTC

J: TRBJ2-2
size: few
D: TRBD1
V: TRBV9
CDR3: CASSAVMRGLVGELFF
DNA: TGTGCCAGCAGCGCGGTGATGAGGGGGCTTGTCGGGGAGCTGTTTTTT

J: TRBJ2-7
size: .
D: .
V: TRBV10-3
CDR3: CAISVGSLYEQYF
DNA: TGTGCCATCAGTGTAGGGTCGCTCTACGAGCAGTACTTC

J: TRBJ1-1
size: .
D: .
V: TRBV30
CDR3: CAWSVGTNTEAFF
DNA: TGTGCCTGGAGTGTGGGGACCAACACTGAAGCTTTCTTT

J: TRBJ2-2
size: .
D: .
V: TRBV19
CDR3: CASSQGFGGELFF
DNA: TGTGCCAGTAGCCAGGGTTTTGGCGGGGAGCTGTTTTTT

J: TRBJ1-1
size: .
D: .
V: TRBV21-1
CDR3: CASTDFPELSRPSVGSVGNTEAFF
DNA: TGTGCCAGCACAGACTTCCCAGAGTTAAGTAGGCCGAGCGTGGGGTCCGTTGGGAACACTGAAGCTTTCTTT

J: TRBJ1-1
size: .
D: .
V: TRBV29-1
CDR3: CSGGTYTEAFF
DNA: TGCAGCGGGGGGACCTACACTGAAGCTTTCTTT

J: TRBJ1-5
size: .
D: TRBD1
V: TRBV10-2
CDR3: CASSNDRAYQPQHF
DNA: TGCGCCAGCAGTAACGACAGGGCTTATCAGCCCCAGCATTTT

J: TRBJ1-1
size: few
D: TRBD1
V: TRBV10-3
CDR3: CAISAQGGNTEAFF
DNA: TGTGCCATCAGTGCGCAGGGGGGGAACACTGAAGCTTTCTTT

J: TRBJ2-7
size: .
D: .
V: TRBV21-1
CDR3: CASSKDRRERGEQYF
DNA: TGTGCCAGCAGCAAGGACCGGCGGGAGAGGGGCGAGCAGTACTTC

J: TRBJ2-3
size: few
D: .
V: TRBV19
CDR3: CASSIETGGTDTQYF
DNA: TGTGCCAGTAGTATCGAGACAGGAGGGACAGATACGCAGTATTTT

J: TRBJ2-1
size: .
D: .
V: TRBV2
CDR3: CASNRLSSYNEQFF
DNA: TGTGCCAGCAACCGTCTGAGCTCCTACAATGAGCAGTTCTTC

J: TRBJ2-5
size: once
D: .
V: TRBV5-1
CDR3: CASSLSSEQETQYF
DNA: TGCGCCAGCAGCTTGTCTAGCGAGCAAGAGACCCAGTACTTC

J: TRBJ1-1
size: .
D: TRBD1
V: TRBV6-1
CDR3: CASSVDRANTEAFF
DNA: TGTGCCAGCAGTGTGGACAGGGCGAACACTGAAGCTTTCTTT

J: TRBJ2-1
size: .
D: .
V: TRBV7-3
CDR3: CASSLASVGSYNEQFF
DNA: TGTGCCAGCAGCTTAGCCTCGGTCGGCTCCTACAATGAGCAGTTCTTC

J: TRBJ1-1
size: .
D: .
V: TRBV19
CDR3: CASSILGGNTEAFF
DNA: TGTGCCAGTAGTATTCTCGGGGGGAACACTGAAGCTTTCTTT

J: TRBJ1-2
size: .
D: .
V: TRBV6-5
CDR3: CASSYSMGRTNYGYTF
DNA: TGTGCCAGCAGTTACTCGATGGGACGCACGAACTATGGCTACACCTTC

J: TRBJ2-5
size: .
D: .
V: TRBV4-1
CDR3: CASSRLGLLRETQYF
DNA: TGCGCCAGCAGCCGCCTGGGACTGCTCAGGGAGACCCAGTACTTC

J: TRBJ1-3
size: .
D: .
V: TRBV19
CDR3: CASKLGSGNTIYF
DNA: TGTGCCAGTAAATTAGGCTCTGGAAACACCATATATTTT

J: TRBJ2-5
size: once
D: .
V: TRBV9
CDR3: CASSIGQTNQETQYF
DNA: TGTGCCAGCAGCATTGGACAGACGAACCAAGAGACCCAGTACTTC

J: TRBJ2-4
size: .
D: .
V: TRBV15
CDR3: CATAGAGLEAKNIQYF
DNA: TGTGCCACCGCCGGGGCGGGCCTTGAAGCCAAAAACATTCAGTACTTC

J: TRBJ2-3
size: few
D: TRBD1
V: TRBV7-3
CDR3: CASSKNRQGPDTQYF
DNA: TGTGCCAGCAGTAAGAATAGACAGGGGCCAGATACGCAGTATTTT

J: TRBJ1-1
size: .
D: .
V: TRBV4-2
CDR3: CASSQGSGMNTEAFF
DNA: TGTGCCAGCAGCCAAGGCTCCGGGATGAACACTGAAGCTTTCTTT

J: TRBJ1-1
size: .
D: .
V: TRBV20-1
CDR3: CSASGPDQAFF
DNA: TGCAGTGCCTCGGGCCCCGACCAAGCTTTCTTT

J: TRBJ2-1
size: .
D: .
V: TRBV14
CDR3: CASSPPGLESSYNEQFF
DNA: TGTGCCAGCAGCCCCCCTGGGCTGGAGAGCTCCTACAATGAGCAGTTCTTC

J: TRBJ1-2
size: .
D: .
V: TRBV5-6
CDR3: CASSSQPLGYTF
DNA: TGTGCCAGCAGCTCACAGCCTCTTGGCTACACCTTC

J: TRBJ1-2
size: few
D: TRBD1
V: TRBV4-1
CDR3: CASSQSSSDRGVYGYTF
DNA: TGCGCCAGCAGCCAATCCTCCTCGGACAGGGGCGTCTATGGCTACACCTTC

J: TRBJ1-2
size: .
D: .
V: TRBV6-4
CDR3: CASRESDANYGYTF
DNA: TGTGCCAGCAGGGAAAGCGACGCTAACTATGGCTACACCTTC

J: TRBJ1-5
size: .
D: .
V: TRBV28
CDR3: CASSPTTGRDQPQHF
DNA: TGTGCCAGCAGCCCTACGACGGGAAGAGATCAGCCCCAGCATTTT

J: TRBJ1-1
size: .
D: .
V: TRBV19
CDR3: CASSIGKGGSFEAFF
DNA: TGTGCCAGTAGTATCGGGAAGGGCGGGTCGTTTGAAGCTTTCTTT

J: TRBJ2-2
size: .
D: .
V: TRBV27
CDR3: CASSLRQPTGELFF
DNA: TGTGCCAGCAGTTTAAGGCAACCAACCGGGGAGCTGTTTTTT

J: TRBJ2-3
size: .
D: TRBD1
V: TRBV2
CDR3: CASDRASTQYF
DNA: TGTGCCAGCGACAGGGCTAGTACGCAGTATTTT

J: TRBJ2-1
size: once
D: TRBD1
V: TRBV7-6
CDR3: CASSLEDRTYNEQFF
DNA: TGTGCCAGCAGCTTAGAGGACAGGACCTACAATGAGCAGTTCTTC

J: TRBJ2-1
size: few
D: .
V: TRBV4-1
CDR3: CASSQDSRDPRGPEQFF
DNA: TGCGCCAGCAGCCAAGATAGTAGGGACCCGAGGGGTCCTGAGCAGTTCTTC

J: TRBJ1-4
size: few
D: TRBD1
V: TRBV4-2
CDR3: CASSQTGGANEKLFF
DNA: TGTGCCAGCAGCCAGACAGGGGGCGCAAATGAAAAACTGTTTTTT

J: TRBJ1-1
size: few
D: .
V: TRBV11-2
CDR3: CASSLEREAFF
DNA: TGTGCCAGCAGCTTAGAAAGGGAAGCTTTCTTT

J: TRBJ2-7
size: .
D: TRBD2
V: TRBV2
CDR3: CASSEWGLAGGPSSYEQYF
DNA: TGTGCCAGCAGTGAATGGGGACTAGCGGGAGGGCCGAGCTCCTACGAGCAGTACTTC

J: TRBJ2-7
size: .
D: TRBD1
V: TRBV29-1
CDR3: CSAAGQVTYEQYF
DNA: TGCAGCGCCGCGGGACAGGTCACCTACGAGCAGTACTTC

J: TRBJ2-7
size: .
D: TRBD1
V: TRBV19
CDR3: CASSGDRGYEQYF
DNA: TGTGCCAGTAGCGGCGACAGGGGTTACGAGCAGTACTTC

J: TRBJ2-6
size: .
D: .
V: TRBV10-3
CDR3: CAISGRNSGANVLTF
DNA: TGTGCCATCAGTGGGCGAAACTCTGGGGCCAACGTCCTGACTTTC

J: TRBJ2-7
size: .
D: TRBD1
V: TRBV5-1
CDR3: CASSGQGNEQYF
DNA: TGCGCCAGCAGCGGACAGGGGAACGAGCAGTACTTC

J: TRBJ2-5
size: .
D: .
V: TRBV4-1
CDR3: CASSQVGSGVGETQYF
DNA: TGCGCCAGCAGCCAAGTCGGGTCGGGAGTCGGGGAGACCCAGTACTTC

J: TRBJ2-1
size: .
D: TRBD2
V: TRBV4-3
CDR3: CASSQEEREYNEQFF
DNA: TGCGCCAGCAGCCAAGAGGAGCGGGAGTACAATGAGCAGTTCTTC

J: TRBJ1-2
size: few
D: .
V: TRBV7-9
CDR3: CASSLVIGNGYTF
DNA: TGTGCCAGCAGCTTAGTTATCGGGAATGGCTACACCTTC